This T cell receptor beta chain was documented in a study of control samples from healthy donors and cancer patients. Sequenced by immunoSEQ multiplex PCR; TCRdb stores in-frame clones only, minus some. The table has fewer than 150,000 clones, roughly 90% seen once. Germline V gives CDR1 SGHTA, CDR2 FQGNSA. This CDR3 spans 14 amino acids. The V end was cut by 6 bases, the J end by 8 bases, with 19 bases between. The chain employs TRBV7-2 and TRBJ1-2; D perhaps matches TRBD1 (6 bases). The clonotype comes from a woman aged 18-29 years in good health. Sequencing was carried out using blood. The CDR3 DNA follows: TGTGCCAGCAGACCCTACGACAGGATCTACGGCTACACCTTC. It yields the protein CASRPYDRIYGYTF.